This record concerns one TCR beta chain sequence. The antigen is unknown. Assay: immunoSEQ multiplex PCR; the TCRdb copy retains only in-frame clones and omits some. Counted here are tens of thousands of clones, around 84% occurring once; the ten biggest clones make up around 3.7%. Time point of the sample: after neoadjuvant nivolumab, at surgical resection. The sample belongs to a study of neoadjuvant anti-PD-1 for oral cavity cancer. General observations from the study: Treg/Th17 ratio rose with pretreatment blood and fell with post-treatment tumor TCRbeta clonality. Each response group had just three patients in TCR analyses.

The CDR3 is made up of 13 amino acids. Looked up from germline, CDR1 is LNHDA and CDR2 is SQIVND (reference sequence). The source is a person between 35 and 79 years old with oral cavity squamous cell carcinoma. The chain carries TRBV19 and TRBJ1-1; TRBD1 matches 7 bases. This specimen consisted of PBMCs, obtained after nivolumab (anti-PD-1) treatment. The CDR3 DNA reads TGTTTATTTCCAGGGGGGGCTAACACTGAAGCTTTCTTT. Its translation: CLFPGGANTEAFF.